These 8 T cell receptor beta chains originate from one sample sequenced in a study of resident and recirculating memory T cells in vitiligo. Libraries were prepared by immunoSEQ multiplex PCR; TCRdb keeps only in-frame clonotypes and omits some of them. The table has 75,000 to 85,000 clones, about 91% seen once. Source material: blood. The receptors originated from a male donor with vitiligo.

The chain recombines TRBV10-2 with TRBJ1-2; D is undetermined. The CDR3 totals 15 residues. The V gene's germline CDR1 is WSHSY and CDR2 SAAADI. V was clipped by 0 bases and J by 8 bases, with 16 bases between them. The CDR3 sequence is CASSESGGIPGGYTF. CDR3 coding DNA: TGCGCCAGCAGTGAGTCGGGAGGGATCCCGGGAGGCTACACCTTC.

V gene TRBV5-4 combines with J gene TRBJ2-5, with D possibly being TRBD2 (6 bases). Trimming took off 3 bases at V and 2 bases at J, with 17 bases between the two ends. CDR1 and CDR2 (germline): SGHNT, YYREEE (reference sequence). The CDR3 runs to 16 residues. CDR3 DNA sequence: TGTGCCAGCAGCTCCTTAGGCGCGGGGATACAAGAGACCCAGTACTTC. It encodes CASSSLGAGIQETQYF.

The DNA of the CDR3 is TGTGCCAGCACCACCGGCTCAGGGGGCTACGAGCAGTACTTC. This codes for CASTTGSGGYEQYF. V is TRBV28 and J is TRBJ2-7; TRBD1 aligns across 7 bases. The CDR3 has 14 residues. Germline V CDR1 and CDR2: MDHEN, SYDVKM. Trimming at V came to 7 bases and at J to 3 bases, leaving 9 bases not matched to a gene.

The V gene is TRBV28, the J gene TRBJ1-2; no definite D call. The CDR3 has 11 amino acids. Germline V gives CDR1 MDHEN, CDR2 SYDVKM. Trimming shortened V by 4 bases and J by 10 bases, and 10 bases separated the two germline ends. CDR3 coding DNA: TGTGCCAGCAGTTCCAGCCAGGCCTACACCTTC. This sequence encodes CASSSSQAYTF.

The rearrangement links TRBV27 to TRBJ2-7, with 9 bases identical to TRBD2. This CDR3 region has 14 residues. Germline lookup yields CDR1 MNHEY and CDR2 SMNVEV (reference sequence). Germline trimming cut 5 bases from V and 2 bases from J; bases unmatched to any gene: 4. The CDR3 is CASSPTSGPYEQYF. The DNA for the CDR3 is TGTGCCAGCAGTCCGACTAGCGGACCCTACGAGCAGTACTTC.

The chain uses TRBV5-1 and TRBJ2-7; TRBD2 matches at 11 bases. This CDR3 has 16 residues. V shed 5 bases, J shed 0 bases, and the junction held 7 bases outside the gene matches. The germline V gene has CDR1 SGHRS and CDR2 YFSETQ. CDR3 sequence: CASRGLAASLSYEQYF. As DNA, the CDR3 is TGCGCCAGCAGGGGACTAGCGGCTTCTCTCTCCTACGAGCAGTACTTC.

The chain's CDR3 is CASNFGGELFF. The CDR3 DNA reads as TGTGCCAGCAATTTCGGCGGGGAGCTGTTTTTT. This chain links TRBV6-5 with TRBJ2-2; the D is unclear. This CDR3 is built from 11 residues. The ends were cut back, 7 bases at V and 7 bases at J, with 7 bases in the middle. Per the germline V gene, CDR1 is MNHEY and CDR2 is SVGAGI.

The chain is built from TRBV28 and TRBJ2-3, with 9 bases aligning to TRBD2. The CDR3 totals 16 residues. V lost 4 bases, J lost 2 bases, and 7 bases stayed unmatched. Germline V gene lookup returns CDR1 MDHEN and CDR2 SYDVKM. The CDR3 nucleotides are TGTGCCAGCAGTTCCGGGCTAGCGGGACCCACAGATACGCAGTATTTT. This sequence encodes CASSSGLAGPTDTQYF.